Listed below are T cell receptor beta chains from one sample, sequenced in a study of T cells in Graves' hyperthyroidism and ophthalmopathy. TCRdb itself ran the multiplex PCR reads through MiXCR, one entry per CDR3 protein. The table has about 250,000 distinct CDR3 sequences, about 20% seen once. Sequencing was performed on blood. These receptors originate from a young man with Graves' ophthalmopathy. The CDR3 runs from the conserved cysteine through the conserved F or W. Fields, in order: J gene, D gene, clone size, V gene, CDR3 protein, CDR3 DNA. The D gene is left open where the match is weak. Clone size appears in some rows only: once, few, many, or a class for an expanded clone.

>TRBJ1-1|.|many|TRBV5-1
CASSSRDHEAFF
TGCGCCAGCAGCTCCCGGGACCATGAAGCTTTCTTT
>TRBJ2-7|TRBD1|.|TRBV27
CASSSSGTGVLGEQYF
TGTGCCAGCAGTTCTTCCGGGACAGGGGTCTTAGGCGAGCAGTACTTC
>TRBJ2-7|.|many|TRBV5-1
CASSLVEGSYEQYF
TGCGCCAGCAGCTTGGTAGAGGGCTCCTACGAGCAGTACTTC
>TRBJ2-5|TRBD2|few|TRBV2
CASTGTSGRETQYF
TGTGCCAGCACCGGGACTAGCGGGAGAGAGACCCAGTACTTC
>TRBJ1-2|.|few|TRBV5-1
CASSLAGGLTNYGYTF
TGCGCCAGCAGCTTGGCGGGGGGCTTAACTAACTATGGCTACACCTTC
>TRBJ2-1|TRBD2|many|TRBV2
CASSDMGLAPQGSYNEQFF
TGTGCCAGCAGTGATATGGGACTAGCGCCTCAAGGGTCCTACAATGAGCAGTTCTTC
>TRBJ2-1|TRBD1|few|TRBV6-5
CASSYGTGKNEQFF
TGTGCCAGCAGTTACGGGACAGGGAAGAATGAGCAGTTCTTC
>TRBJ2-3|TRBD1|many|TRBV7-9
CASSGRGQGRRDTQYF
TGTGCCAGCAGCGGTAGAGGACAGGGCCGCAGAGATACGCAGTATTTT
>TRBJ1-1|TRBD1|many|TRBV12-3/TRBV12-4
CASSLVRNRDRMNTEAFF
TGTGCCAGCAGTTTAGTCAGGAACCGGGACAGGATGAACACTGAAGCTTTCTTT
>TRBJ2-4|TRBD2|.|TRBV27
CASSLYGAGLAGQNIQYF
TGTGCCAGCAGTTTATACGGGGCGGGACTAGCGGGACAAAACATTCAGTACTTC
>TRBJ2-1|.|.|TRBV12-3/TRBV12-4
CASSLETYNEQFF
TGTGCCAGCAGTCTGGAGACTTACAATGAGCAGTTCTTC
>TRBJ2-7|.|many|TRBV28
CASSSHGWGSGYEQYF
TGTGCCAGCAGTTCCCATGGCTGGGGATCGGGCTACGAGCAGTACTTC
>TRBJ1-4|.|.|TRBV2
CASSLTASTNEKLFF
TGTGCCAGCAGCCTTACAGCTTCAACTAATGAAAAACTGTTTTTT
>TRBJ1-5|TRBD1|few|TRBV5-6
CASSLAMGQGKPQHF
TGTGCCAGCAGCTTGGCTATGGGACAGGGTAAACCCCAGCATTTT
>TRBJ1-1|.|.|TRBV7-6
CASSLTRGVNTEAFF
TGTGCCAGCAGCTTAACCCGAGGGGTAAACACTGAAGCTTTCTTT
>TRBJ1-1|.|few|TRBV7-9
CASSPGDGEAFF
TGTGCCAGCAGCCCGGGGGACGGCGAAGCTTTCTTT
>TRBJ2-3|TRBD2|.|TRBV9
CASSESSGSDTQYF
TGTGCCAGCAGCGAGTCTAGCGGGTCCGATACGCAGTATTTT
>TRBJ2-2|.|few|TRBV27
CASGSSGGVNTGELFF
TGTGCCAGCGGTTCCTCCGGGGGAGTTAACACCGGGGAGCTGTTTTTT
>TRBJ2-7|TRBD2|.|TRBV4-2
CASSQERTSGFYEQYF
TGTGCCAGCAGCCAAGAACGGACTAGCGGTTTCTACGAGCAGTACTTC
>TRBJ2-5|.|.|TRBV6-1
CASGRMGTQYF
TGTGCCAGCGGGAGGATGGGGACCCAGTACTTC
>TRBJ2-1|.|many|TRBV19
CASSISGYNEQFF
TGTGCCAGTAGTATATCCGGCTACAATGAGCAGTTCTTC
>TRBJ1-1|TRBD1|few|TRBV20-1
CSALGQGAESEAFF
TGCAGTGCACTGGGACAGGGGGCAGAGTCTGAAGCTTTCTTT
>TRBJ2-7|.|.|TRBV13
CASSARDYEQYF
TGTGCCAGCAGCGCCCGGGACTACGAGCAGTACTTC
>TRBJ2-4|.|many|TRBV11-2
CASSLPGDGGLIIQYF
TGTGCCAGCAGCTTACCCGGGGACGGTGGGCTAATCATTCAGTACTTC
>TRBJ2-7|.|few|TRBV11-1
CASSPRDQNYEQYF
TGTGCCAGCAGCCCAAGGGACCAAAACTACGAGCAGTACTTC
>TRBJ2-3|.|few|TRBV11-3
CASSPLGGGGTDTQYF
TGTGCCAGCAGCCCCCTCGGGGGAGGTGGAACAGATACGCAGTATTTT
>TRBJ2-7|.|.|TRBV12-3/TRBV12-4
CASSLSSGLTYEQYF
TGTGCCAGCAGTTTGTCCAGCGGGCTTACCTACGAGCAGTACTTC
>TRBJ1-1|TRBD1|few|TRBV20-1
CSARGGQVSTEAFF
TGCAGTGCTAGAGGGGGACAGGTTTCCACTGAAGCTTTCTTT
>TRBJ2-7|TRBD1|.|TRBV9
CASSISWDSTYEQYF
TGTGCCAGCAGCATTAGTTGGGACAGTACCTACGAGCAGTACTTC
>TRBJ2-3|.|.|TRBV30
CAWDDSTDTQYF
TGTGCCTGGGACGACAGCACAGATACGCAGTATTTT
>TRBJ2-3|TRBD2|few|TRBV10-3
CAISEGGGPSDTQYF
TGTGCCATCAGTGAGGGGGGAGGGCCCTCAGATACGCAGTATTTT
>TRBJ2-7|.|.|TRBV7-9
CASSFESASEQYF
TGTGCCAGCAGCTTTGAGAGTGCTTCCGAGCAGTACTTC
>TRBJ2-7|TRBD2|few|TRBV11-2
CASGGLSGTYEQYF
TGTGCCAGCGGGGGACTAAGCGGGACTTACGAGCAGTACTTC
>TRBJ2-1|.|many|TRBV30
CAWRDGGSSYNEQFF
TGTGCCTGGAGGGACGGGGGCAGCTCCTACAATGAGCAGTTCTTC
>TRBJ1-5|.|.|TRBV20-1
CSASDVGQFSNQPQHF
TGCAGTGCTAGCGACGTCGGACAGTTTAGCAATCAGCCCCAGCATTTT
>TRBJ2-3|TRBD2|few|TRBV15
CATSRLTSAGTDTQYF
TGTGCCACCAGCAGACTTACTAGCGCCGGGACAGATACGCAGTATTTT
>TRBJ2-4|.|many|TRBV30
CAWSGEAKNIQYF
TGTGCCTGGAGTGGGGAGGCCAAAAACATTCAGTACTTC
>TRBJ2-7|.|.|TRBV7-2
CASSSFGSEQYF
TGTGCCAGCAGCTCCTTCGGGTCCGAGCAGTACTTC
>TRBJ1-2|TRBD1|.|TRBV5-1
CASSFSGTANYGYTF
TGCGCCAGCAGTTTCTCAGGGACAGCTAACTATGGCTACACCTTC
>TRBJ2-5|TRBD2|.|TRBV7-3
CASSSGAGGSRETQYF
TGTGCCAGCAGCTCAGGAGCGGGAGGAAGTCGAGAGACCCAGTACTTC
>TRBJ2-3|TRBD1|.|TRBV7-8
CASSPQGDGDTQYF
TGTGCCAGCAGCCCTCAGGGGGATGGAGATACGCAGTATTTT
>TRBJ2-3|.|few|TRBV19
CASSLDRQPTDTQYF
TGTGCCAGTAGTCTGGATCGCCAGCCCACAGATACGCAGTATTTT
>TRBJ2-3|.|few|TRBV6-1
CASSTGITGIRTDTQYF
TGTGCCAGCAGTACCGGAATTACAGGGATTCGCACAGATACGCAGTATTTT
>TRBJ2-1|.|many|TRBV11-2
CASSRTGVDEQFF
TGTGCCAGCAGCCGAACTGGGGTCGATGAGCAGTTCTTC
>TRBJ2-6|.|.|TRBV7-8
CASSPRPRSQSGANVLTF
TGTGCCAGCAGCCCCCGCCCCAGGTCACAGTCTGGGGCCAACGTCCTGACTTTC
>TRBJ1-6|.|.|TRBV15
CATSRDTVSNSPLHF
TGTGCCACCAGCAGAGACACAGTCTCTAATTCACCCCTCCACTTT
>TRBJ2-7|TRBD2|few|TRBV30
CAWSGGLAGLYEQYF
TGTGCCTGGAGTGGTGGACTAGCGGGCCTCTACGAGCAGTACTTC
>TRBJ2-1|.|.|TRBV20-1
CSAPSALSYNEQFF
TGCAGTGCTCCTAGCGCACTCTCCTACAATGAGCAGTTCTTC
>TRBJ2-1|TRBD2|.|TRBV28
CASSLLGSGSFYNEQFF
TGTGCCAGCAGCCTCCTGGGGAGCGGGAGTTTCTACAATGAGCAGTTCTTC
>TRBJ2-7|.|many|TRBV12-3/TRBV12-4
CASSSLENYEQYF
TGTGCCAGCAGTTCCCTCGAGAACTACGAGCAGTACTTC
>TRBJ1-6|.|many|TRBV28
CASSFSGSPLHF
TGTGCCAGCAGTTTTTCGGGCTCACCCCTCCACTTT
>TRBJ1-3|.|.|TRBV5-1
CASSRESSGNTIYF
TGCGCCAGCAGCCGGGAGAGCTCTGGAAACACCATATATTTT
>TRBJ2-3|TRBD2|.|TRBV3-1
CASNLGTSETDTQYF
TGTGCCAGTAACCTCGGGACTAGCGAGACAGATACGCAGTATTTT
>TRBJ2-1|TRBD1|.|TRBV13
CASSTGGRASSYNEQFF
TGTGCCAGCAGCACAGGGGGCCGGGCCAGCTCCTACAATGAGCAGTTCTTC
>TRBJ1-5|TRBD1|.|TRBV11-1
CASSPRTGVQPQHF
TGTGCCAGCAGCCCAAGGACAGGGGTTCAGCCCCAGCATTTT
>TRBJ2-3|TRBD2|many|TRBV7-9
CASGAGLAKPTDTQYF
TGTGCCAGCGGAGCGGGACTAGCGAAGCCCACAGATACGCAGTATTTT
>TRBJ2-5|.|many|TRBV2
CARRANQETQYF
TGTGCCAGAAGGGCGAACCAAGAGACCCAGTACTTC